These 26 T cell receptor beta chains were all obtained from the same sample, sequenced in a study of monozygotic twins with inflammatory bowel disease. After re-calling the 5' RACE reads, TCRdb lists one entry per CDR3 protein, DNA absent. This sample's clone table lists roughly 90,000 distinct CDR3 sequences. Specimen: blood. The receptors come from a human donor with ulcerative colitis or Crohn's disease, or a healthy co-twin of an affected twin (not recorded which).

This chain connects TRBV5-1 to TRBJ1-2; TCRdb outputs TRBD1, but without DNA this stays unchecked. CDR3 length: 14 amino acids. Germline lookup yields CDR1 SGHRS and CDR2 YFSETQ. The CDR3 spells CASSLEGRDYGYTF.

This chain uses TRBV7-6 with TRBJ2-2; the D call of TRBD1 rests on TCRdb alone, since no DNA is present to check it. The germline V gene has CDR1 SGHVS and CDR2 FNYEAQ. This CDR3 spans 14 amino acids. This CDR3 is CASGQGTDTGELFF.

The chain carries TRBV7-6 and TRBJ1-1. The germline gives CDR1 SGHVS, CDR2 FNYEAQ. The CDR3 spans 13 residues. The CDR3 protein is CASSPSGATEAFF.

The chain uses TRBV20-1 and TRBJ1-5; TCRdb designates TRBD1, a call that cannot be tested without DNA. Germline values: CDR1 DFQATT, CDR2 SNEGSKA (reference sequence). The CDR3 totals 16 residues. CDR3 in amino acids: CSAVLRQGSSNQPQHF.

V gene TRBV6-6 combines with J gene TRBJ2-2. Germline lookup yields CDR1 MNHNY and CDR2 SVGAGI (reference sequence). CDR3 length equals 14 residues. This chain's CDR3 is CASSFPQGTGELFF.

This rearrangement joins TRBV20-1 to TRBJ2-5. There are 11 residues in the CDR3. In germline, CDR1 is DFQATT, CDR2 SNEGSKA (reference sequence). CDR3 sequence reads: CSAGRQETQYF.

The V call is TRBV6-1, the J call TRBJ1-5; TCRdb names TRBD1, which stays unverified in the absence of DNA. The germline gives CDR1 MNHNS, CDR2 SASEGT. The CDR3 loop spans 15 amino acids. This chain's CDR3 is CASSGYTGSGQPQHF.

This sequence joins TRBV5-1 and TRBJ1-3; TCRdb selects TRBD1, and the lack of DNA leaves this call unchecked. Germline-derived CDR1 and CDR2 are SGHRS and YFSETQ. The CDR3 sequence is 16 residues long. The CDR3 loop reads CASSSRTGEAGNTIYF.

The rearrangement uses TRBV5-1 and TRBJ2-1. Germline assignment: CDR1 SGHRS and CDR2 YFSETQ. The CDR3 covers 16 residues. The CDR3: CASILVTATNYNEQFF.

CDR3: CASSSGGRAGELFF. The chain has TRBV18 and TRBJ2-2; TCRdb selects TRBD1, and the lack of DNA leaves this call unchecked. Germline V gene data show CDR1 as KGHSH and CDR2 as LQKENI. The CDR3 contains 14 residues. The variable domain in full, completed from reference TRBV18 and TRBJ2-2, reads NAGVMQNPRHLVRRRGQEARLRCSPMKGHSHVYWYRQLPEEGLKFMVYLQKENIIDESGMPKERFSAEFPKEGPSILRIQQVVRGDSAAYFCASSSGGRAGELFFGEGSRLTVL.

The J gene is TRBJ2-3, the V gene TRBV20-1. Germline V gene data show CDR1 as DFQATT and CDR2 as SNEGSKA (reference sequence). CDR3 length: 13 amino acids. This CDR3 reads CSARDKDTDTQYF.

The chain combines TRBV7-9 with TRBJ1-1; the D call of TRBD1 rests on TCRdb alone, since no DNA is present to check it. Germline CDR1 SEHNR, CDR2 FQNEAQ (reference sequence). The CDR3 spans 14 residues. CDR3 sequence reads: CASSRSGGNTEAFF.

The V gene is TRBV7-9, the J gene TRBJ1-2. CDR3 size: 13 residues. Germline CDR1 is SEHNR and CDR2 is FQNEAQ (reference sequence). CDR3 residues: CASSLGGKYGYTF.

The V and J genes are TRBV7-6 and TRBJ1-4. The CDR3 totals 16 residues. Germline-derived CDR1 and CDR2 are SGHVS and FNYEAQ. The CDR3 is CASSLGTRKINEKLFF.

The chain employs TRBV5-1 and TRBJ2-3; TCRdb gives TRBD1 as the D gene, but with no DNA this cannot be confirmed. Germline values: CDR1 SGHRS, CDR2 YFSETQ. The CDR3 runs to 15 residues. The CDR3 sequence is CASSSGQTITDTQYF.

The chain carries TRBV20-1 and TRBJ2-7; TCRdb outputs TRBD1, but without DNA this stays unchecked. The CDR3 has 16 amino acids. The germline V gene has CDR1 DFQATT and CDR2 SNEGSKA (reference sequence). This CDR3 is CSASGGATLGFGEQYF.

The genes are TRBV5-4 and TRBJ1-5. This CDR3 is built from 13 residues. Per the germline V gene, CDR1 is SGHNT and CDR2 is YYREEE (reference sequence). CDR3 sequence reads: CASSLERRQPQHF.

The chain uses TRBV7-2 and TRBJ2-3. The CDR3 sequence is 15 residues long. In germline, CDR1 is SGHTA, CDR2 FQGNSA. The CDR3 loop is CASSPVWTSLDTQYF.

The J gene is TRBJ1-2, the V gene TRBV18. The CDR3 has 13 amino acids. The germline V gene has CDR1 KGHSH and CDR2 LQKENI. CDR3 region: CASSPGPNYGYTF.

This chain links TRBV5-1 with TRBJ2-5; TCRdb indicates TRBD1, and absent DNA this call remains unverified. Germline lookup yields CDR1 SGHRS and CDR2 YFSETQ. The CDR3 loop spans 14 amino acids. The CDR3 sequence: CASSSRQGGETQYF. Looking up the rest from reference TRBV5-1 and TRBJ2-5 gives the full variable domain: KAGVTQTPRYLIKTRGQQVTLSCSPISGHRSVSWYQQTPGQGLQFLFEYFSETQRNKGNFPGRFSGRQFSNSRSEMNVSTLELGDSALYLCASSSRQGGETQYFGPGTRLLVL.

The gene calls are TRBV7-2 and TRBJ2-7; TCRdb selects TRBD2, and the lack of DNA leaves this call unchecked. CDR3 length: 16 amino acids. The germline gives CDR1 SGHTA, CDR2 FQGNSA. The CDR3 sequence is CASSLVATSGVFEQYF.

V usage is TRBV5-4 and J usage is TRBJ2-1; with no DNA, the TCRdb D assignment of TRBD1 cannot be verified. There are 20 residues in the CDR3. Germline loops: CDR1 SGHNT, CDR2 YYREEE (reference sequence). The CDR3 region is CASSLVRLSETGQGYDEQFF.

The chain has TRBV5-1 and TRBJ2-3. CDR3 length: 14 amino acids. Germline V lookup: CDR1 SGHRS, CDR2 YFSETQ. The CDR3 reads CASRNGGIADTQYF.

This rearrangement joins TRBV20-1 to TRBJ1-2. Germline CDR1 is DFQATT and CDR2 is SNEGSKA (reference sequence). This CDR3 has 11 residues. CDR3 amino acids: CSALPVGPLSF.

The chain's CDR3 is CASSFRAGDKNIQYF. This rearrangement joins TRBV7-2 to TRBJ2-4; TCRdb names TRBD1, which stays unverified in the absence of DNA. Germline loops: CDR1 SGHTA, CDR2 FQGNSA. The CDR3 spans 15 residues.

V and J are TRBV5-1 and TRBJ2-7; TCRdb calls TRBD2, which cannot be checked without DNA. CDR3 size: 15 residues. CDR1 and CDR2 from the germline V gene are SGHRS and YFSETQ. The CDR3: CASSLTSGGPYEQYF.